This T cell receptor beta chain was sequenced in a study of blood T cell repertoires in COVID-19. V dropped 0 bases and J dropped 4 bases, with 8 bases sitting between them. The CDR3 sequence is 14 residues long. Germline V gene lookup returns CDR1 SGDLS and CDR2 YYNGEE. Original analysis: The authors estimated nucleated cell counts from reference gene primer amplification. Method: immunoSEQ multiplex PCR; TCRdb's copy keeps in-frame clones and lacks some. That table furnishes V, J and clone size, whereas the DNA furnished D and trimming. This table holds roughly 190,000 clones, about 85% found once. The sequence was obtained from a woman of 80 years or more in a cohort sampled during active or convalescent COVID-19. J is TRBJ2-1 and V is TRBV9; D is unclear. The sequenced sample was peripheral blood. The CDR3, as DNA: TGTGCCAGCAGCGTAGTACCGGGTTACAATGAGCAGTTCTTC. Translation: CASSVVPGYNEQFF.